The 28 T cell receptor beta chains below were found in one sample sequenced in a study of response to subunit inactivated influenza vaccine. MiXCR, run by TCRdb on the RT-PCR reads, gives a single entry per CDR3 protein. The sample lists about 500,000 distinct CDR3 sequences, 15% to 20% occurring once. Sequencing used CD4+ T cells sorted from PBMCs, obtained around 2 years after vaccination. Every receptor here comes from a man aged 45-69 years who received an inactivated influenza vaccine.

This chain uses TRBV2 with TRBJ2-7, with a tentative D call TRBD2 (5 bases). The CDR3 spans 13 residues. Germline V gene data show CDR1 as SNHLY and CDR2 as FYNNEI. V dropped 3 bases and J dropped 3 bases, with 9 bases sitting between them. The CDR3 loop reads CASSESGNYEQYF. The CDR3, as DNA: TGTGCCAGCAGTGAGTCGGGGAACTACGAGCAGTACTTC.

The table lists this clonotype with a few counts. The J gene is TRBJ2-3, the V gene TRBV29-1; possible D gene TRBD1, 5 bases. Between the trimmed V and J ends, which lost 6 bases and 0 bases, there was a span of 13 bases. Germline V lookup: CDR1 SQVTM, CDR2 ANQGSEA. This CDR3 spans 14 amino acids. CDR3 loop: CSVFQGLSTDTQYF. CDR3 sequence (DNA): TGCAGCGTATTTCAGGGTTTGAGCACAGATACGCAGTATTTT.

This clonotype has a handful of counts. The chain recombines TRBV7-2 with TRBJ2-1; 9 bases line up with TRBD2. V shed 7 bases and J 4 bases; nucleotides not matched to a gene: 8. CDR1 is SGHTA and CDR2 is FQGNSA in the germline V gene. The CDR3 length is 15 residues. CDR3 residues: CASTRGTSRYNEQFF. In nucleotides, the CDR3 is TGTGCCAGCACCCGAGGGACTAGCAGGTACAATGAGCAGTTCTTC.

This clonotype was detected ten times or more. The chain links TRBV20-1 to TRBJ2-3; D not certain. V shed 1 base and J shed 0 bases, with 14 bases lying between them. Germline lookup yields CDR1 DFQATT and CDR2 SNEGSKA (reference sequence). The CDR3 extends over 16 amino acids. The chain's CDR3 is CSARATVRGSTDTQYF. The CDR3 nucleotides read TGCAGTGCTAGAGCCACCGTAAGAGGAAGCACAGATACGCAGTATTTT.

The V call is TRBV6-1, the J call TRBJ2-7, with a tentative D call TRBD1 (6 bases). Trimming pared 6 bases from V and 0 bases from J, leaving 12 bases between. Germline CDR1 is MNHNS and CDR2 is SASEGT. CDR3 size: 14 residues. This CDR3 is CASRRTESSYEQYF. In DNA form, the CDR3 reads TGTGCCAGCAGACGGACAGAGAGCTCCTACGAGCAGTACTTC.

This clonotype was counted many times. The CDR3 nucleotides read TGTGCCAGCAGTTTAAGAGATACGCAGTATTTT. It encodes CASSLRDTQYF. This chain uses TRBV12-3 or TRBV12-4 with TRBJ2-3, with D unresolved. This CDR3 is 11 amino acids long. V gave up 2 bases and J gave up 5 bases, with 2 bases separating them.

The CDR3 sequence: CSAREILTGELFF. The CDR3 DNA reads as TGCAGTGCTAGAGAGATCCTCACCGGGGAGCTGTTTTTT. V usage is TRBV20-1 and J usage is TRBJ2-2; D is unclear. From germline, CDR1 is DFQATT and CDR2 SNEGSKA (reference sequence). Deletions cut 0 bases from V and 4 bases from J, with 6 bases between. This CDR3 has 13 residues.

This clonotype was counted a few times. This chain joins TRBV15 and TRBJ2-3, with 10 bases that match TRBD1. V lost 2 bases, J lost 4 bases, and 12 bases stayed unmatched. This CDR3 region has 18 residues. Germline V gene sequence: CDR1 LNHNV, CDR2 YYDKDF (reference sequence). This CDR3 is CATSRRSSGQGSADTQYF. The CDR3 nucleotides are TGTGCCACCAGCAGACGGTCGTCGGGACAGGGGAGCGCAGATACGCAGTATTTT. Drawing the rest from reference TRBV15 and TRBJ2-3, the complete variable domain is DAMVIQNPRYQVTQFGKPVTLSCSQTLNHNVMYWYQQKSSQAPKLLFHYYDKDFNNEADTPDNFQSRRPNTSFCFLDIRSPGLGDTAMYLCATSRRSSGQGSADTQYFGPGTRLTVL.

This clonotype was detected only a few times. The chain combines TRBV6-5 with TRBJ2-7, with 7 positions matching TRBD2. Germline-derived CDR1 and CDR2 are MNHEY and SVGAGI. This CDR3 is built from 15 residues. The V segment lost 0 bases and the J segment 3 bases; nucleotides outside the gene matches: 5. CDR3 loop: CASSYSITGGYEQYF. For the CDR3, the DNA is TGTGCCAGCAGTTACTCGATCACGGGGGGCTACGAGCAGTACTTC.

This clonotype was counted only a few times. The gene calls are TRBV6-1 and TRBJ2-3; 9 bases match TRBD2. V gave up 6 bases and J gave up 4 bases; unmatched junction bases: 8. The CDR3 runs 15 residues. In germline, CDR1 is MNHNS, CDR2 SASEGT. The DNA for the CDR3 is TGTGCCAGCAGACTGATTAGCGGGGGAGCAGATACGCAGTATTTT. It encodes CASRLISGGADTQYF.

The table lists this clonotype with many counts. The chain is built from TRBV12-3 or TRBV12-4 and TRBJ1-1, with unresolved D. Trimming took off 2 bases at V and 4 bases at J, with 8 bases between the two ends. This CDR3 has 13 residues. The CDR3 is CASSLLPGTEAFF. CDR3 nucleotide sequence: TGTGCCAGCAGTTTATTGCCTGGCACTGAAGCTTTCTTT.

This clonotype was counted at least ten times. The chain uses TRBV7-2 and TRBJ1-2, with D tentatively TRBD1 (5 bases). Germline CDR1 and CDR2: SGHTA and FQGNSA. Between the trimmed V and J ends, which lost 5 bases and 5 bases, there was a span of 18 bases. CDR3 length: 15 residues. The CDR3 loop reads CASSPYNDRHYGYTF. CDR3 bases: TGTGCCAGCAGCCCCTACAATGACAGACATTATGGCTACACCTTC.

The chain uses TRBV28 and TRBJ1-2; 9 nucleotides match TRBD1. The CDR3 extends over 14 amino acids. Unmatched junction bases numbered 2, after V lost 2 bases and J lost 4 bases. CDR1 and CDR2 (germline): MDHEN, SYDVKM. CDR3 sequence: CASSLPGQGYGYTF. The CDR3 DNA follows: TGTGCCAGCAGTTTACCGGGACAGGGCTATGGCTACACCTTC.

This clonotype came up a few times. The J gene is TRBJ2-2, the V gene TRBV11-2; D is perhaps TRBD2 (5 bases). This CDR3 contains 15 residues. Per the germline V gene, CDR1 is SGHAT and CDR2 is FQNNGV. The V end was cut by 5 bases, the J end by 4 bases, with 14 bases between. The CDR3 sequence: CASSPATRGTGELFF. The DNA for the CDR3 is TGTGCCAGCAGCCCCGCTACTAGAGGCACCGGGGAGCTGTTTTTT.

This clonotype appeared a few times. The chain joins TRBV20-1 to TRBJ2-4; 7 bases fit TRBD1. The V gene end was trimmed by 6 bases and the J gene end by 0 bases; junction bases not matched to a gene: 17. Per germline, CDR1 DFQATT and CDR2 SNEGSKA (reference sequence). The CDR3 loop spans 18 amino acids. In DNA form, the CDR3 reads TGCAGTGCCTCCCCGGTGGGACAGTTCAGCCTAGCCAAAAACATTCAGTACTTC. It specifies CSASPVGQFSLAKNIQYF.

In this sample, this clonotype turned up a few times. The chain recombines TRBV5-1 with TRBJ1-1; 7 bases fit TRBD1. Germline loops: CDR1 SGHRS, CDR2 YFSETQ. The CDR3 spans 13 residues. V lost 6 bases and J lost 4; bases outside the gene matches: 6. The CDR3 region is CASKIPGGTEAFF. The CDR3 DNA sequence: TGCGCCAGCAAGATTCCAGGGGGCACTGAAGCTTTCTTT. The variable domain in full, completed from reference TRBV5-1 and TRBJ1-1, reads KAGVTQTPRYLIKTRGQQVTLSCSPISGHRSVSWYQQTPGQGLQFLFEYFSETQRNKGNFPGRFSGRQFSNSRSEMNVSTLELGDSALYLCASKIPGGTEAFFGQGTRLTVV.

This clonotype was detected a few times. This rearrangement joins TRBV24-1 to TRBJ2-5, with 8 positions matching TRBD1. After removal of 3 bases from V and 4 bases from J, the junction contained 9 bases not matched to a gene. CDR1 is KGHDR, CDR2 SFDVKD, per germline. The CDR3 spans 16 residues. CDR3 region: CATSDTRTGMAETQYF. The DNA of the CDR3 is TGTGCCACCAGTGATACCCGGACAGGGATGGCAGAGACCCAGTACTTC.

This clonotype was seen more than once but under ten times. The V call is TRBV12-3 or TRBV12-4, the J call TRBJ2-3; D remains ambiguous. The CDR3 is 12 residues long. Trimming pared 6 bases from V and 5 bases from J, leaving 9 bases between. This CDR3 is CASSLPRDTQYF. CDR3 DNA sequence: TGTGCCAGCAGCTTACCACGAGATACGCAGTATTTT.

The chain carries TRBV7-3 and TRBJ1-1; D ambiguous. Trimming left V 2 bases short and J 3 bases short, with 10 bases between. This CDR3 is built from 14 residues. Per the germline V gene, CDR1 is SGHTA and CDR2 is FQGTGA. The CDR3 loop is CASSLLGLDTEAFF. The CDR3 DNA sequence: TGTGCCAGCAGCTTACTAGGGTTGGACACTGAAGCTTTCTTT.

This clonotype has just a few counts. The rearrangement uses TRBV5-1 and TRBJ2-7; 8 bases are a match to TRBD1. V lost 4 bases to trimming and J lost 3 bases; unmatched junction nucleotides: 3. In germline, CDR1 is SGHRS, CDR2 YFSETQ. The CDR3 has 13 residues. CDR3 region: CASSGGQGYEQYF. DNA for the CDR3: TGCGCCAGCAGCGGAGGACAGGGCTACGAGCAGTACTTC. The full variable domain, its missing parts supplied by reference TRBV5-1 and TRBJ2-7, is KAGVTQTPRYLIKTRGQQVTLSCSPISGHRSVSWYQQTPGQGLQFLFEYFSETQRNKGNFPGRFSGRQFSNSRSEMNVSTLELGDSALYLCASSGGQGYEQYFGPGTRLTVT.

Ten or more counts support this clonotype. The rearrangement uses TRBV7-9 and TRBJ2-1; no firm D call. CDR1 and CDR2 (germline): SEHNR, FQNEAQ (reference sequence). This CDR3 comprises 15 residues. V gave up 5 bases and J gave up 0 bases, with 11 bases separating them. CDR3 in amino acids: CASSRLMDSYNEQFF. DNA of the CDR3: TGTGCCAGCAGCCGGCTAATGGACTCCTACAATGAGCAGTTCTTC.

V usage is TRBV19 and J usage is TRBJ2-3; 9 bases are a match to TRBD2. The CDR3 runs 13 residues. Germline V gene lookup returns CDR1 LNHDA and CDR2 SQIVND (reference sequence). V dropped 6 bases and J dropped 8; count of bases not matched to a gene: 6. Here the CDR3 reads CASRRAGGPTQYF. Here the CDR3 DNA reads TGTGCCAGTAGAAGAGCGGGGGGCCCTACGCAGTATTTT.

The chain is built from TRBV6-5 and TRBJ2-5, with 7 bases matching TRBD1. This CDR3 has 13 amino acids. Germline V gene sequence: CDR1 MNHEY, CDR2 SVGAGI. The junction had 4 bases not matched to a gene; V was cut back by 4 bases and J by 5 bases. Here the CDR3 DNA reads TGTGCCAGCAGTTTTGGGACAGTGGAGACCCAGTACTTC. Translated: CASSFGTVETQYF.

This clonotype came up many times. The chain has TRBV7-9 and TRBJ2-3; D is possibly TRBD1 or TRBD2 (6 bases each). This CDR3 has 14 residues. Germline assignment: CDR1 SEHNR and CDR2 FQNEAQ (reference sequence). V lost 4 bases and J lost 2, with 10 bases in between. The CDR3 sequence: CASSWTGATDTQYF. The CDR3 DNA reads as TGTGCCAGCAGCTGGACGGGGGCCACAGATACGCAGTATTTT.

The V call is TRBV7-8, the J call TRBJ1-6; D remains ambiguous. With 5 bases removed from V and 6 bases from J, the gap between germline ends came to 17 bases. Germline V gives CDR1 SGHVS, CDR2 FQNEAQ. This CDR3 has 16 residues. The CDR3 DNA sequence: TGTGCCAGCAGCCTGGAAGGCCTAGGGTTTAATTCACCCCTCCACTTT. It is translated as CASSLEGLGFNSPLHF.

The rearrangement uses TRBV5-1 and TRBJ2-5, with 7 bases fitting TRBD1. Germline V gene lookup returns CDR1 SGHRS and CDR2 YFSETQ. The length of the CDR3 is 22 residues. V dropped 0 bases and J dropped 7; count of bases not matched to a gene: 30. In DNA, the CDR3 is TGCGCCAGCAGCTTGGGGTACGTGGGGACAGACCAGCTAAAGAAGTACTTGGGGACCCAGTACTTC. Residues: CASSLGYVGTDQLKKYLGTQYF.

DNA of the CDR3: TGCACCAGCAGCCAAGCTAGCGCTCAAGAGACCCAGTACTTC. Residues: CTSSQASAQETQYF. The chain uses TRBV1 and TRBJ2-5; TRBD2, the table's D call, was not compared with the DNA. TRBV1 corresponds to a pseudogene. This CDR3 has 14 residues.

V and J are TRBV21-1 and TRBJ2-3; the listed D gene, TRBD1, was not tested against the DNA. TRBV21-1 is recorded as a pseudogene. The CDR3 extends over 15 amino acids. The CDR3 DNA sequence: TGTGCCAGCAGTTCGGGACAGGGCCCCACAGATACGCAGTATTTT. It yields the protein CASSSGQGPTDTQYF.